This T cell receptor beta chain stems from a study of OX40 agonist ivuxolimab in advanced cancers. Overall study: The drug used for patients, ivuxolimab, was an agonistic anti-OX40 (CD134) antibody. General observations from the study: Doses of 0.1 to 3.0 mg/kg were accompanied by clonal expansion of CD4+ and CD8+ blood T cells by week 6.

With respect to this clone: Its antigen is unidentified.

Here immunoSEQ multiplex PCR was the method, and the copy in TCRdb shows in-frame clones only, minus some. The top ten hold 15% to 20% of the sample, which has over 50,000 clones, approximately 90% seen once. The CDR3 consists of 15 residues. Germline V lookup: CDR1 SGHDT, CDR2 YYEEEE. Trimming removed 4 bases at V and 5 bases at J, with 16 bases between. This chain links TRBV5-6 with TRBJ1-5; D is possibly TRBD1 (5 bases). This sample comprised CD4+ or CD8+ T cells sorted from blood, obtained in a trial of the OX40 agonist ivuxolimab. This receptor was obtained from an adult with an advanced solid tumor such as melanoma, head and neck, liver or kidney cancer. CDR3 residues: CASSEQASPDQPQHF. The CDR3 nucleotides read TGTGCCAGCAGCGAACAGGCCTCCCCAGATCAGCCCCAGCATTTT.